What follows is one T cell receptor (beta chain) and its context. Antigen specificity is unknown. The data were taken from a study of shared clonotypes between healthy human individuals. Background on the study: A donor's plate count was three for CD4 naive and three for CD4 memory; CD8 naive had two and CD8 memory one.

Each PCR replicate from the sorted subsets contained around 0.2 ug DNA, which is some 31,000 T cell genomes. Sequencing was performed with immunoSEQ multiplex PCR; in TCRdb, only in-frame clones are kept and a portion is missing. This sample has a few million clones, with 85% to 95% found just once. Study findings and constraints: A few donors had 4% to 6.5% of their naive CD4 clonotypes in common.

After removal of 6 bases from V and 3 bases from J, the junction contained 15 bases not matched to a gene. CDR1 is MNHEY and CDR2 is SMNVEV in the germline V gene (reference sequence). The CDR3 totals 17 residues. This sequence originates from a young man in good health. Some clones in this sample may be carry-over from other donors' samples. The sequencing input was naive CD4+ T cells from PBMCs. Subset denoted: CD45RA+ positively selected. This chain links TRBV27 with TRBJ2-3; 7 bases align to TRBD2. CDR3 amino acids: CASSRTRTRGDTDTQYF. The CDR3 DNA is TGTGCCAGCAGCCGAACTCGGACTAGAGGTGATACAGATACGCAGTATTTT.